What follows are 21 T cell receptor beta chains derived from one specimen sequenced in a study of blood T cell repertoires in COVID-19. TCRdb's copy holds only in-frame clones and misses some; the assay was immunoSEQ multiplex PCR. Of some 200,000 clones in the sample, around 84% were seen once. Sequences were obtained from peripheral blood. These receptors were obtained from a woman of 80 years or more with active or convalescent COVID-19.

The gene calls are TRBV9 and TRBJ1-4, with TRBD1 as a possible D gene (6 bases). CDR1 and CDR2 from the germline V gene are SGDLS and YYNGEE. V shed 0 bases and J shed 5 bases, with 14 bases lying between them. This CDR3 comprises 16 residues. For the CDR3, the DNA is TGTGCCAGCAGCGTAGCACAGGGAAATCTAAATGAAAAACTGTTTTTT. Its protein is CASSVAQGNLNEKLFF.

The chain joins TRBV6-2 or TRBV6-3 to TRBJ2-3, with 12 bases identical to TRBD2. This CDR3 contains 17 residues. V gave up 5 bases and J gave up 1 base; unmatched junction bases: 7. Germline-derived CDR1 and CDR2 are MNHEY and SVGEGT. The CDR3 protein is CASSTTSGGRGTDTQYF. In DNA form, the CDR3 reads TGTGCCAGCAGTACTACTAGCGGGGGGCGGGGCACAGATACGCAGTATTTT.

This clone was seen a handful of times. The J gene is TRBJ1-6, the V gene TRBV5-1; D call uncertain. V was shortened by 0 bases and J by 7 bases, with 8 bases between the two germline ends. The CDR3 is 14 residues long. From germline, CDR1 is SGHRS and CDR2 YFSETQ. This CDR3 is CASSLDRTNSPLHF. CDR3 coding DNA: TGCGCCAGCAGCTTGGACAGAACAAATTCACCCCTCCACTTT.

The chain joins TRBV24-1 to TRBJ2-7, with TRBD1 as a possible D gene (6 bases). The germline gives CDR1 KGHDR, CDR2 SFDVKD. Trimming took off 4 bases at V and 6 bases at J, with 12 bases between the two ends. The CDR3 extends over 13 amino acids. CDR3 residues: CATSEGQSREQYF. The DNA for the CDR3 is TGTGCCACCAGTGAAGGACAGAGTCGCGAGCAGTACTTC.

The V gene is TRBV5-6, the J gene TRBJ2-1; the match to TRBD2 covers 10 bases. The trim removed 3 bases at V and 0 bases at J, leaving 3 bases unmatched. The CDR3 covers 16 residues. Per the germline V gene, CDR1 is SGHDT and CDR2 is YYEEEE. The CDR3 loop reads CASSWVAGGSYNEQFF. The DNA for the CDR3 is TGTGCCAGCAGCTGGGTAGCGGGGGGCTCCTACAATGAGCAGTTCTTC.

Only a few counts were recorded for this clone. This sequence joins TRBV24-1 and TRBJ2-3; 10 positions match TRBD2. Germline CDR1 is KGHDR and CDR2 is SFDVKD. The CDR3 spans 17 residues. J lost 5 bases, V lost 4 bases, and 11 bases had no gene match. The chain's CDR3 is CATSDLGAGLARDTQYF. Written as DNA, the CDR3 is TGTGCCACCAGTGACCTCGGTGCGGGACTAGCGAGAGATACGCAGTATTTT.

The DNA of the CDR3 is TGCGCCAGCAGCCTTGTAGGGGGTGGGGCCAACGTCCTGACTTTC. Translation gives CASSLVGGGANVLTF. The chain carries TRBV4-1 and TRBJ2-6, with D possibly being TRBD1 (6 bases). The germline V and J ends were trimmed by 4 bases and 3 bases, with 10 bases remaining between them. CDR1 is MGHRA, CDR2 YSYEKL, per germline. The CDR3 is 15 residues long.

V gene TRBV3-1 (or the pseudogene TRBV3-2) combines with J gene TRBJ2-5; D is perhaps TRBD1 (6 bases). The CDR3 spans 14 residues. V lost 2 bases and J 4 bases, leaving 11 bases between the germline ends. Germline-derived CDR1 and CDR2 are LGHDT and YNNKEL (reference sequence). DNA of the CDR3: TGTGCCAGCAGCCAACCAGGGGCGGCAGAGACCCAGTACTTC. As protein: CASSQPGAAETQYF.

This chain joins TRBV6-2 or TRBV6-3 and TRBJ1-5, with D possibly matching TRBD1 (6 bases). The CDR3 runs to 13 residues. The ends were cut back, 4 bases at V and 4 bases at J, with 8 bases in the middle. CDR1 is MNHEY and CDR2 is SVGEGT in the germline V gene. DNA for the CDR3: TGTGCCAGCAGTTGGACAGTGAATCAGCCCCAGCATTTT. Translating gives CASSWTVNQPQHF.

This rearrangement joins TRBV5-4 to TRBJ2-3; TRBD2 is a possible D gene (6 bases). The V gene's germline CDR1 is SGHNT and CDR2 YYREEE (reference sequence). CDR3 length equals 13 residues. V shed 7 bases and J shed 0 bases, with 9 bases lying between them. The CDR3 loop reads CASYGTSTDTQYF. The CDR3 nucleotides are TGTGCCAGCTACGGGACTAGCACAGATACGCAGTATTTT.

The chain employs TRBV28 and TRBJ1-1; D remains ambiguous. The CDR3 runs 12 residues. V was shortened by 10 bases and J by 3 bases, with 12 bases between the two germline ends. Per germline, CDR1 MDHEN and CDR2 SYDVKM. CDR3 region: CATLRIYTEAFF. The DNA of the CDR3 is TGTGCCACGCTGAGGATCTACACTGAAGCTTTCTTT.

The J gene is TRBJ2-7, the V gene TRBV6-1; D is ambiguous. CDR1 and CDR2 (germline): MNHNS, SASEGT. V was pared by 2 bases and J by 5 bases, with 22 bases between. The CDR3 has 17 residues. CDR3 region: CASSEFVFRQVPHEQYF. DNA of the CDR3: TGTGCCAGCAGTGAATTTGTATTTCGCCAGGTCCCCCACGAGCAGTACTTC.

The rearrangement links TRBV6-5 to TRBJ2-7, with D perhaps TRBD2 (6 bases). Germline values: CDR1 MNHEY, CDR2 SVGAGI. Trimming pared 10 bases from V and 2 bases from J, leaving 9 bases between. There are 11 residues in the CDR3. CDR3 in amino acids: CATGGTYEQYF. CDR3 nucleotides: TGTGCCACAGGAGGGACCTACGAGCAGTACTTC.

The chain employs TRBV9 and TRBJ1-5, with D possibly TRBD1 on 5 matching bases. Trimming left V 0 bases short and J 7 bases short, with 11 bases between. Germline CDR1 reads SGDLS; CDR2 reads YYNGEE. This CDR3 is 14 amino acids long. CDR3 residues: CASSVGGLPQPQHF. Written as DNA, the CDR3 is TGTGCCAGCAGCGTAGGGGGCCTCCCCCAGCCCCAGCATTTT. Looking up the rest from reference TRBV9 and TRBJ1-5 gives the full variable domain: DSGVTQTPKHLITATGQRVTLRCSPRSGDLSVYWYQQSLDQGLQFLIQYYNGEERAKGNILERFSAQQFPDLHSELNLSSLELGDSALYFCASSVGGLPQPQHFGDGTRLSIL.

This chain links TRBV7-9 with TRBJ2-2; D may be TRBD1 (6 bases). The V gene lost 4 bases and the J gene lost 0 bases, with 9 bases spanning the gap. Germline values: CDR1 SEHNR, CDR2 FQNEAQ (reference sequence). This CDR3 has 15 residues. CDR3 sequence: CASSSTGPNTGELFF. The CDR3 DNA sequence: TGTGCCAGCAGCTCGACAGGACCGAACACCGGGGAGCTGTTTTTT.

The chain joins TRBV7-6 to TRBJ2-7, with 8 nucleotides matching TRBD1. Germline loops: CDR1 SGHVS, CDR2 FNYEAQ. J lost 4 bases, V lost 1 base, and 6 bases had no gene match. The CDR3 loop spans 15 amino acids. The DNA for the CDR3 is TGTGCCAGCAGCTTAGGTTTCAGGGGGCCGTACGAGCAGTACTTC. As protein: CASSLGFRGPYEQYF.

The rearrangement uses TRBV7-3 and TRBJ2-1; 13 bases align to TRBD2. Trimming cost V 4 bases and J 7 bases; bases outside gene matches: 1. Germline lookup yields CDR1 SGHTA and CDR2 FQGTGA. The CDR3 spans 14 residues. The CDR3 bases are TGTGCCAGCAGCTCACTAGCGGGAGGGAATGAGCAGTTCTTC. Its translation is CASSSLAGGNEQFF.

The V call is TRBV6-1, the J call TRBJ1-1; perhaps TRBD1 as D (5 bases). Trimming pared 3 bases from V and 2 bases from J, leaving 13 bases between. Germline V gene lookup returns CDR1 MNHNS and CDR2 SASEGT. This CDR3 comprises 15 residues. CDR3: CASSDIARGNTEAFF. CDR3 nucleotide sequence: TGTGCCAGCAGTGATATAGCAAGGGGAAACACTGAAGCTTTCTTT.

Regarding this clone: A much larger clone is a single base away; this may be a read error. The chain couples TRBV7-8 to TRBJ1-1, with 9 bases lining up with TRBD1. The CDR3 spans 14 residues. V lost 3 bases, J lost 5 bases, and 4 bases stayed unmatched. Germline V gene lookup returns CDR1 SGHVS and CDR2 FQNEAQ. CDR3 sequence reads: CASSFGTGRTEAFF. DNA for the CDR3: TGTGCCAGCAGCTTCGGGACAGGGAGGACTGAAGCTTTCTTT.

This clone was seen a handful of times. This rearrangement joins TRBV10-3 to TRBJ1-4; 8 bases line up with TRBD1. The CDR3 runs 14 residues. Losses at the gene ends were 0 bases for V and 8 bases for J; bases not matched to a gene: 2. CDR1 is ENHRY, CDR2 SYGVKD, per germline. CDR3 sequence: CAISESTGEEKLFF. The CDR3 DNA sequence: TGTGCCATCAGTGAGTCGACAGGGGAGGAAAAACTGTTTTTT.

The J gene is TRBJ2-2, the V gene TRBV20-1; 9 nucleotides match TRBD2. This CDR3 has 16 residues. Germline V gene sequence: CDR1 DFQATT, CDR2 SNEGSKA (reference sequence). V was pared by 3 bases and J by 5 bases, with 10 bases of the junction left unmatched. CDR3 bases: TGCAGTGCTAGTGGTGGAGCGGGGGGCTTAACCGGGGAGCTGTTTTTT. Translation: CSASGGAGGLTGELFF.